This T cell receptor beta chain was sequenced in a study of cytomegalovirus exposure and HLA in healthy donors. As for the study in general: Membership in the Caucasian-associated ancestry cluster was found for around 81% of approximately 380 genotyped donors. The study, taken as a whole, reports: The presence/absence work took it that sequencing depth was about the same across donors. With further analysis later on, most CMV-associated TCR beta chains appeared HLA-restricted.

Germline-derived CDR1 and CDR2 are SNHLY and FYNNEI. Trimming removed 4 bases from V and 6 bases from J; junction bases left unmatched: 16. The CDR3 has 18 amino acids. The PCR had 60 Vbeta and 13 Jbeta primers. As handled by the study authors: Counted up in a later analysis, unique TCR beta chains came to about 80 million, with around 11 million shared. Here immunoSEQ multiplex PCR was the method, and the copy in TCRdb shows in-frame clones only, minus some. For V, J and clone size, that table is used; D and trimming come from the DNA. The sample totals 150,000 to 250,000 clones. About this clone: Its antigen is not identified.

The sequence derives from a boy aged 10-17 years in good health and CMV-seronegative. The material sequenced was PBMCs. V is TRBV2 and J is TRBJ2-3; 10 nucleotides align to TRBD2. The CDR3 here is CASSATRLAGGIYDTQYF. The CDR3 nucleotides read TGTGCCAGCAGTGCGACGCGGTTAGCGGGGGGTATATACGATACGCAGTATTTT. Variable domain in full (rest from reference TRBV2 and TRBJ2-3): EPEVTQTPSHQVTQMGQEVILRCVPISNHLYFYWYRQILGQKVEFLVSFYNNEISEKSEIFDDQFSVERPDGSNFTLKIRSTKLEDSAMYFCASSATRLAGGIYDTQYFGPGTRLTVL.